One sample yielded the 21 T cell receptor beta chains listed below, sequenced in a study of T-cell memory formation after mild COVID-19. In TCRdb, the 5' RACE reads were re-called with MiXCR into one record per CDR3 protein. The sample consists of 540,000 or so distinct CDR3 sequences, 20% of them appearing once. The sample taken for sequencing was PBMCs or a T cell subset sorted from them (not recorded which). The receptor source for this set is an adult woman who had mild COVID-19 (a few samples of this study predate the infection). Cell type and time point are not known.

V gene TRBV27 combines with J gene TRBJ1-5; 7 nucleotides align to TRBD1. The CDR3 is made up of 14 amino acids. The J segment lost 7 bases and the V segment lost 5 bases, leaving 8 bases of the junction unmatched. Germline CDR1 and CDR2: MNHEY and SMNVEV (reference sequence). CDR3 sequence (DNA): TGTGCCAGCAGTGAACAGGGGTGGTGGCAGCCCCAGCATTTT. The encoded protein is CASSEQGWWQPQHF.

This CDR3 is CASRPGLASEQFF. CDR3 nucleotides: TGCGCCAGCAGACCGGGACTAGCTAGTGAGCAGTTCTTC. The chain carries TRBV5-1 and TRBJ2-1, with 9 bases matching TRBD2. CDR3 length: 13 amino acids. From germline, CDR1 is SGHRS and CDR2 YFSETQ. V shed 5 bases and J 9 bases; nucleotides not matched to a gene: 6.

V usage is TRBV7-2 and J usage is TRBJ1-2; D remains unclear. CDR1 is SGHTA and CDR2 is FQGNSA in the germline V gene. The CDR3 is 18 amino acids. V lost 1 base and J 3 bases, leaving 21 bases between the germline ends. CDR3 loop: CASSLGPLRSSSDYGYTF. The CDR3 DNA sequence: TGTGCCAGCAGCTTAGGCCCGCTTCGGAGCAGTTCTGACTATGGCTACACCTTC.

The genes are TRBV19 and TRBJ2-5; D ambiguous. The CDR3 sequence is 13 residues long. Germline V gene lookup returns CDR1 LNHDA and CDR2 SQIVND (reference sequence). V lost 3 bases and J 1 base, leaving 6 bases between the germline ends. CDR3 DNA sequence: TGTGCCAGTAGTATGGTTCGCCAAGAGACCCAGTACTTC. Residues: CASSMVRQETQYF.

This clonotype was observed a few times. V and J are TRBV24-1 and TRBJ2-1, with 7 bases aligning to TRBD1. In germline, CDR1 is KGHDR, CDR2 SFDVKD. The CDR3 runs to 17 residues. With V trimmed by 3 bases and J by 5 bases, 12 bases remained unmatched. This chain's CDR3 is CATSDPPARGNNNEQFF. The CDR3 DNA is TGTGCCACCAGTGATCCGCCCGCCAGGGGGAACAACAATGAGCAGTTCTTC.

This clonotype came up a few times. The V call is TRBV4-1, the J call TRBJ2-1; 9 nucleotides match TRBD2. The V and J ends lost 5 bases and 2 bases, in that order; junction bases with no gene match: 13. This CDR3 contains 18 residues. Per the germline V gene, CDR1 is MGHRA and CDR2 is YSYEKL. The CDR3 loop is CASSIMAGGATAYNEQFF. CDR3 in DNA: TGCGCCAGCAGCATAATGGCGGGGGGGGCCACCGCCTACAATGAGCAGTTCTTC.

This clonotype has just a few counts. The chain links TRBV2 to TRBJ2-5, with D possibly matching TRBD2 (5 bases). The CDR3 is 13 residues long. Germline CDR1 and CDR2: SNHLY and FYNNEI. Trimming stripped 6 bases from V and 1 base from J, with 9 bases between. The CDR3 is CASRRGPQETQYF. CDR3 coding DNA: TGTGCCAGCAGAAGAGGGCCCCAAGAGACCCAGTACTTC.

This clonotype appeared a few times. The chain recombines TRBV12-3 or TRBV12-4 with TRBJ2-1; 8 nucleotides agree with TRBD2. The ends lost 5 bases at V and 6 bases at J; junction bases unmatched: 9. This CDR3 region has 15 residues. The CDR3 loop is CASSPNTGLVNEQFF. DNA for the CDR3: TGTGCCAGCAGTCCCAATACGGGACTAGTCAATGAGCAGTTCTTC.

This clonotype was seen many times. The rearrangement joins TRBV24-1 to TRBJ2-5; TRBD1 or TRBD2 may be the D gene (5 bases each). The CDR3 is 17 residues long. Germline V CDR1 and CDR2: KGHDR, SFDVKD. V gave up 12 bases and J gave up 5 bases, with 30 bases separating them. CDR3 loop: CAAIGAAGPSWYETQYF. The CDR3 bases are TGTGCCGCCATCGGGGCAGCAGGTCCATCCTGGTACGAGACCCAGTACTTC.

The genes are TRBV29-1 and TRBJ1-1; D may be TRBD1 (5 bases). The germline V gene encodes CDR1 SQVTM and CDR2 ANQGSEA. Trimming stripped 6 bases from V and 3 bases from J, with 8 bases between. The CDR3 is made up of 11 amino acids. CDR3 protein: CSVGRDTEAFF. CDR3 coding DNA: TGCAGCGTCGGCAGGGACACTGAAGCTTTCTTT.

This clonotype was observed a handful of times. V gene TRBV19 combines with J gene TRBJ2-2; D may be TRBD1 (5 bases). This CDR3 is 16 amino acids long. V shed 3 bases and J shed 4 bases, with 15 bases lying between them. CDR1 and CDR2 from the germline V gene are LNHDA and SQIVND (reference sequence). CDR3 protein: CASSIPWQGRTGELFF. DNA of the CDR3: TGTGCCAGTAGTATCCCGTGGCAGGGCCGCACCGGGGAGCTGTTTTTT. The whole variable domain, remainder taken from reference TRBV19 and TRBJ2-2, is DGGITQSPKYLFRKEGQNVTLSCEQNLNHDAMYWYRQDPGQGLRLIYYSQIVNDFQKGDIAEGYSVSREKKESFPLTVTSAQKNPTAFYLCASSIPWQGRTGELFFGEGSRLTVL.

The genes are TRBV5-6 and TRBJ1-3; D is unresolved. This CDR3 is built from 15 residues. CDR1 SGHDT and CDR2 YYEEEE come from the germline V gene. V shed 4 bases and J shed 0 bases, with 11 bases lying between them. This CDR3 reads CASSLEWSSGNTIYF. CDR3 in DNA: TGTGCCAGCAGCCTGGAGTGGAGCTCTGGAAACACCATATATTTT.

This clonotype was seen more than once but under ten times. The gene calls are TRBV20-1 and TRBJ1-1; 9 bases align to TRBD1. This CDR3 comprises 15 residues. After removal of 5 bases from V and 6 bases from J, the junction contained 13 bases not matched to a gene. Germline CDR1 DFQATT, CDR2 SNEGSKA (reference sequence). CDR3 amino acids: CSAAQGAGRGAEAFF. CDR3 in DNA: TGCAGTGCTGCACAGGGGGCGGGGCGGGGCGCTGAAGCTTTCTTT.

This clonotype was counted once. The genes are TRBV10-3 and TRBJ2-3, with TRBD2 matching 11 bases. This CDR3 spans 19 amino acids. Germline loops: CDR1 ENHRY, CDR2 SYGVKD. Trimming at V came to 4 bases and at J to 3 bases, leaving 15 bases not matched to a gene. The CDR3, as DNA: TGTGCCATCAGTGCCCGAGGACTAGCGGGCCCCACATGGACAGATACGCAGTATTTT. Its translation is CAISARGLAGPTWTDTQYF.

The J gene is TRBJ2-3, the V gene TRBV29-1; TRBD2 aligns across 10 bases. This CDR3 has 11 residues. V shed 6 bases and J 15 bases; nucleotides not matched to a gene: 9. CDR1 and CDR2 from the germline V gene are SQVTM and ANQGSEA. The CDR3 here is CSVTAGGLPYF. The CDR3 DNA is TGCAGCGTAACAGCGGGGGGGCTCCCCTATTTT.

This sequence joins TRBV29-1 and TRBJ2-7, with a tentative D call TRBD1 (6 bases). This CDR3 spans 12 amino acids. Looked up from germline, CDR1 is SQVTM and CDR2 is ANQGSEA. V lost 4 bases and J lost 3, with 10 bases in between. The CDR3 loop is CSVGGTNYEQYF. The CDR3 DNA is TGCAGCGTTGGAGGGACAAACTACGAGCAGTACTTC.

The chain joins TRBV25-1 to TRBJ2-7; D ambiguous. Trimming stripped 4 bases from V and 1 base from J, with 8 bases between. CDR1 and CDR2 from the germline V gene are MGHDK and SYGVNS. The CDR3 length is 13 residues. The CDR3 region has the DNA TGTGCCAGCAGTGCAGTGGGTTCCTACGAGCAGTACTTC. Amino acid sequence: CASSAVGSYEQYF.

CDR3 residues: CASNGDSSYQPQHF. The CDR3 DNA sequence: TGTGCCAGTAACGGGGACAGCTCTTATCAGCCCCAGCATTTT. The chain links TRBV19 to TRBJ1-5; 7 bases agree with TRBD1. The CDR3 loop spans 14 amino acids. Germline-derived CDR1 and CDR2 are LNHDA and SQIVND (reference sequence). The V and J ends lost 7 bases and 5 bases, in that order; junction bases with no gene match: 8. Full variable domain (missing parts from reference TRBV19 and TRBJ1-5): DGGITQSPKYLFRKEGQNVTLSCEQNLNHDAMYWYRQDPGQGLRLIYYSQIVNDFQKGDIAEGYSVSREKKESFPLTVTSAQKNPTAFYLCASNGDSSYQPQHFGDGTRLSIL.

The chain joins TRBV18 to TRBJ1-1; D remains ambiguous. Germline V CDR1 and CDR2: KGHSH, LQKENI. The CDR3 contains 16 residues. V was clipped by 3 bases and J by 0 bases, with 14 bases between them. CDR3 amino acids: CASSPGFGGLNTEAFF. DNA of the CDR3: TGTGCCAGCTCACCGGGTTTCGGAGGGCTGAACACTGAAGCTTTCTTT.

This clonotype was counted a few times. The rearrangement links TRBV9 to TRBJ2-7; 9 nucleotides line up with TRBD1. The CDR3 loop spans 15 amino acids. Germline CDR1 reads SGDLS; CDR2 reads YYNGEE. The trim removed 0 bases at V and 3 bases at J, leaving 4 bases unmatched. The CDR3 loop reads CASSVAGTGLYEQYF. Written as DNA, the CDR3 is TGTGCCAGCAGCGTAGCCGGGACAGGGCTCTACGAGCAGTACTTC.

The V gene is TRBV28, the J gene TRBJ2-7; 7 bases match TRBD1. The V segment lost 3 bases and the J segment 7 bases; nucleotides outside the gene matches: 3. Germline loops: CDR1 MDHEN, CDR2 SYDVKM. The CDR3 contains 12 residues. In DNA form, the CDR3 reads TGTGCCAGCAGTTTGCAACAGGGGGAGCAGTACTTC. Translated: CASSLQQGEQYF. Combining the CDR3 with reference TRBV28 and TRBJ2-7 gives the whole variable domain DVKVTQSSRYLVKRTGEKVFLECVQDMDHENMFWYRQDPGLGLRLIYFSYDVKMKEKGDIPEGYSVSREKKERFSLILESASTNQTSMYLCASSLQQGEQYFGPGTRLTVT.